The next 11 T cell receptor beta chains were all read from a single sample in a study of blood T cell repertoires in COVID-19. Sequenced by immunoSEQ multiplex PCR; TCRdb stores in-frame clones only, minus some. The sample has 250,000 to 300,000 clones; over 70% are singletons. Input material: peripheral blood. These receptors were obtained from a woman in her seventies with COVID-19, enrolled during active disease.

V usage is TRBV9 and J usage is TRBJ2-1; 9 bases fit TRBD2. V dropped 3 bases and J dropped 4; count of bases not matched to a gene: 8. This CDR3 contains 16 residues. Germline loops: CDR1 SGDLS, CDR2 YYNGEE. The DNA for the CDR3 is TGTGCCAGCAGCGGCCCGGGGACTAGCCTTTACAATGAGCAGTTCTTC. It yields the protein CASSGPGTSLYNEQFF. The complete variable domain, with remaining parts taken from reference TRBV9 and TRBJ2-1, reads DSGVTQTPKHLITATGQRVTLRCSPRSGDLSVYWYQQSLDQGLQFLIQYYNGEERAKGNILERFSAQQFPDLHSELNLSSLELGDSALYFCASSGPGTSLYNEQFFGPGTRLTVL.

In nucleotides, the CDR3 is TGCGCCAGCAGGACAGGGACCGGGGCCAACGTCCTGACTTTC. Translation: CASRTGTGANVLTF. The chain is built from TRBV5-1 and TRBJ2-6; 7 bases are a match to TRBD1. The germline CDR1 and CDR2 sequences are SGHRS and YFSETQ. The V segment lost 5 bases and the J segment 4 bases; nucleotides outside the gene matches: 3. CDR3 size: 14 residues.

The chain has TRBV6-5 and TRBJ2-1; maybe TRBD1 (6 bases). Germline CDR1 MNHEY, CDR2 SVGAGI. The CDR3 is made up of 15 amino acids. The V end lost 6 bases, the J end lost 0 bases, and 12 bases lay between the germline ends. CDR3 DNA: TGTGCCAGCAGAAACGACAGGAGCTCCTACAATGAGCAGTTCTTC. Its protein product is CASRNDRSSYNEQFF.

The genes are TRBV6-5 and TRBJ1-6, with 10 bases aligning to TRBD1. After removal of 10 bases from V and 7 bases from J, the junction contained 10 bases not matched to a gene. In germline, CDR1 is MNHEY, CDR2 SVGAGI. The CDR3 has 15 amino acids. CDR3 residues: CATSRPGQGNSPLHF. The CDR3 coding sequence is TGTGCCACCTCACGACCGGGACAGGGGAATTCACCCCTCCACTTT.

This rearrangement joins TRBV7-9 to TRBJ2-2, with D unresolved. CDR3 length equals 11 residues. Germline assignment: CDR1 SEHNR and CDR2 FQNEAQ (reference sequence). Trimming shortened V by 3 bases and J by 8 bases, and 4 bases separated the two germline ends. The CDR3 loop is CASSFKGELFF. The CDR3, as DNA: TGTGCCAGCAGCTTTAAAGGGGAGCTGTTTTTT.

J is TRBJ2-3 and V is TRBV28; 8 nucleotides align to TRBD1. The trim removed 4 bases at V and 1 base at J, leaving 7 bases unmatched. There are 16 residues in the CDR3. The germline V gene has CDR1 MDHEN and CDR2 SYDVKM. In DNA, the CDR3 is TGTGCCAGCAGTTCCAGGGGGCGCCAGGGCACAGATACGCAGTATTTT. Amino acids: CASSSRGRQGTDTQYF.

CDR3 loop: CASSSPGHNSGANVLTF. CDR3 in DNA: TGCGCCAGCAGCTCCCCGGGACACAACTCTGGGGCCAACGTCCTGACTTTC. The chain couples TRBV4-1 to TRBJ2-6, with D perhaps TRBD1 (6 bases). V lost 5 bases and J lost 0, with 14 bases in between. Germline loops: CDR1 MGHRA, CDR2 YSYEKL. CDR3 length equals 17 residues.

The rearrangement uses TRBV6-6 and TRBJ1-1, with TRBD1 matching over 9 bases. V gave up 2 bases and J gave up 6 bases; unmatched junction bases: 7. Looked up from germline, CDR1 is MNHNY and CDR2 is SVGAGI (reference sequence). CDR3 length: 15 residues. The CDR3 protein is CASSYDRGSMAEAFF. The CDR3 DNA reads as TGTGCCAGCAGTTACGACAGGGGGAGCATGGCTGAAGCTTTCTTT.

This chain joins TRBV3-1 (or the pseudogene TRBV3-2) and TRBJ2-5; D remains unclear. V lost 1 base and J lost 2, with 8 bases in between. The length of the CDR3 is 14 residues. Looked up from germline, CDR1 is LGHDT and CDR2 is YNNKEL (reference sequence). CDR3 nucleotides: TGTGCCAGCAGCCAAGGCCCAACTCAAGAGACCCAGTACTTC. Protein sequence: CASSQGPTQETQYF.

V is TRBV6-5 and J is TRBJ2-3, with TRBD2 identical over 7 bases. From germline, CDR1 is MNHEY and CDR2 SVGAGI. The CDR3 sequence is 14 residues long. V gave up 4 bases and J gave up 1 base; unmatched junction bases: 2. CDR3 DNA sequence: TGTGCCAGCAGTTCCAGCGGGGGCACAGATACGCAGTATTTT. Encoded protein: CASSSSGGTDTQYF.

This clone came up once. The chain is built from TRBV2 and TRBJ1-2, with TRBD1 matching 10 bases. The CDR3 extends over 19 amino acids. Germline trimming cut 5 bases from V and 3 bases from J; bases unmatched to any gene: 18. The germline gives CDR1 SNHLY, CDR2 FYNNEI. Here the CDR3 DNA reads TGTGCCAGCAGTACCCCCTCCACCGGGACAGGGGTCCGGGACTATGGCTACACCTTC. This codes for CASSTPSTGTGVRDYGYTF.